This T cell receptor beta chain was documented in a study of blood T cells in healthy people across ages. Whole-study findings and limits: The long-lived group displayed more naive CD4+ cells, plus higher diversity, than the aged donors did.

Whenever a sample was processed, at least 7 million PBMCs were isolated. PCR was performed a second time for roughly 7 to 11 cycles using a sample-barcoded 5' primer and a J-beta primer mix. All samples yielded 3 million or more CDR3-containing paired-end reads. TCRdb re-derived calls from the 5' RACE reads in MiXCR, one entry per CDR3 protein. The sample has 700,000 or so distinct CDR3 sequences, over 20% seen once. This clonotype was detected only a few times. The antigen is unknown. V was cut by 0 bases and J by 7 bases, with 9 bases left in between. CDR1 is MNHEY and CDR2 is SVGAGI in the germline V gene. The CDR3 is made up of 13 amino acids.

What was sequenced was blood. This TCR was sampled from a man aged 70 or older in good health. This chain connects TRBV6-5 to TRBJ1-1, with no clear D. The CDR3 DNA is TGTGCCAGCAGTTACTCTGGGCTGCGTGAAGCTTTCTTT. It codes for CASSYSGLREAFF.